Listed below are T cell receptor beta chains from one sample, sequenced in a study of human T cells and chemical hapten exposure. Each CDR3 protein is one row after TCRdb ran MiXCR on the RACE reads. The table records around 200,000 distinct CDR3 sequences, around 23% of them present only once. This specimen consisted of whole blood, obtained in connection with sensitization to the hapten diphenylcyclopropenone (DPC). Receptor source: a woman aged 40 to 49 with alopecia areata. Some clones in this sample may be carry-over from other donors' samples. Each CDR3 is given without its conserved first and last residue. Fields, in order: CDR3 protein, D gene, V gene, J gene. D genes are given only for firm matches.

SANRENQPQH	-	TRBV20-1	TRBJ1-5
ASSQGLTTYNEQF	-	TRBV4-1	TRBJ2-1
SVRVAGETQY	-	TRBV29-1	TRBJ2-5
ASSIQGLAGGNEQF	TRBD2	TRBV5-1	TRBJ2-1
ASSVGLAGFTDTQY	TRBD2	TRBV9	TRBJ2-3
SVVLGAVSDTQY	-	TRBV29-1	TRBJ2-3
AWGAQLREKLF	-	TRBV30	TRBJ1-4
ASSQGTGADTQY	TRBD1	TRBV4-2	TRBJ2-3
ASSYLRVETGELF	-	TRBV6-2/TRBV6-3	TRBJ2-2
ASSFVSGIQETQY	TRBD2	TRBV7-2	TRBJ2-5
ASRRQGGSYEQY	-	TRBV6-6	TRBJ2-7
ASSGSRQTGELF	-	TRBV27	TRBJ2-2
ASSPARESSQH	-	TRBV18	TRBJ1-5
ASTPRRGADTQY	-	TRBV6-2/TRBV6-3	TRBJ2-3
ASTRQGAKETQY	TRBD1	TRBV5-4	TRBJ2-5
ASSHKTGAEMNTEAF	TRBD1	TRBV4-1	TRBJ1-1
SARVGRAGTEAF	-	TRBV20-1	TRBJ1-1
APTARLAGGETQY	TRBD2	TRBV9	TRBJ2-5
ASSLMTSGTDTQY	TRBD2	TRBV5-1	TRBJ2-3
SAGGPTSGVTHPF	TRBD2	TRBV20-1	TRBJ2-1